This T cell receptor beta chain was obtained from a study of blood T cells in healthy people across ages. Worth noting for this clonotype: Its specificity is unknown.

Whole-study results and caveats: Correlation between TCR beta diversity and naive T cell percentage was strong.

From germline, CDR1 is LGHNA and CDR2 YNFKEQ. Between the trimmed V and J ends, which lost 4 bases and 5 bases, there was a span of 21 bases. This CDR3 spans 17 amino acids. Each donor gave 9 to 10 milliliters of peripheral blood. Total RNA extraction produced at least 5.5 micrograms (per sample) for the study. A second PCR of roughly 7 to 11 cycles used a sample-barcoded 5' primer and a J-beta primer mix. TCRdb re-called the 5' RACE reads with MiXCR, one entry per CDR3 protein. The data contain about 930,000 distinct CDR3 sequences, about 29% of them singletons. These same records also appear under a second study, on T cells of mothers and their children. Turning to that study: Slightly higher, non-significant overlap characterized related mother-child pairs relative to unrelated pairs.

The V and J genes are TRBV4-2 and TRBJ1-5; D may be TRBD1 (6 bases). The sample comprised blood. The receptor was derived from a woman in her 40s in good health. The CDR3 DNA reads as TGTGCCAGCAGCCCCCCGTCAGGGGATACATTGGATCAGCCCCAGCATTTT. Translation gives CASSPPSGDTLDQPQHF.